This T cell receptor beta chain was identified in a study of kidney transplant recipient with SARS-CoV-2 infection. This clonotype has a handful of counts. TCRdb reprocessed the reads via MiXCR and lists one record per CDR3 protein. The table lists about 240,000 distinct CDR3 sequences, about 30% of them singletons. The CDR3 covers 17 residues. The V gene's germline CDR1 is MGHDK and CDR2 SYGVNS. Trimming shortened V by 5 bases and J by 4 bases, and 23 bases separated the two germline ends. The sequence derives from a young adult male patient who had COVID-19 and was a kidney transplant recipient. These T cells may partly come from the graft donor. This rearrangement joins TRBV25-1 to TRBJ1-2; D is ambiguous. This specimen consisted of a blood sample, obtained at baseline and on day 111 from a kidney transplant recipient. This CDR3 is CASSSCQELGKTYGYTF. The CDR3 bases are TGTGCCAGCAGTTCCTGTCAAGAACTGGGAAAGACCTATGGCTACACCTTC.